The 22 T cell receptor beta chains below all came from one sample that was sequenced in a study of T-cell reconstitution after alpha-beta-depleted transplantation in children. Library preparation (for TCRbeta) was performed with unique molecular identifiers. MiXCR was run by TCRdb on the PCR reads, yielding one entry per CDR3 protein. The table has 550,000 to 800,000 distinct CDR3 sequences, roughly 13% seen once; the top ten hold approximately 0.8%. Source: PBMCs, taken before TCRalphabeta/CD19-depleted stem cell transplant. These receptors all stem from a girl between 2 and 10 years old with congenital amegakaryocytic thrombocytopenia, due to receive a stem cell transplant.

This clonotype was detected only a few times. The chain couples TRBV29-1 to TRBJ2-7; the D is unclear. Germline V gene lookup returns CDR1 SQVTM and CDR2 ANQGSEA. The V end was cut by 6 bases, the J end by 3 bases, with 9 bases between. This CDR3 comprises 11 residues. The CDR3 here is CSVAWGYEQYF. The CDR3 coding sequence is TGCAGCGTAGCTTGGGGCTACGAGCAGTACTTC.

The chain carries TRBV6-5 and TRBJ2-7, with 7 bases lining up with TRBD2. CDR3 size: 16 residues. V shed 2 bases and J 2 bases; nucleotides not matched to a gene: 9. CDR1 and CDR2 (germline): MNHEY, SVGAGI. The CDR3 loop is CASSYIGLGFAYEQYF. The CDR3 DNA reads TGTGCCAGCAGTTACATAGGACTAGGATTTGCCTACGAGCAGTACTTC.

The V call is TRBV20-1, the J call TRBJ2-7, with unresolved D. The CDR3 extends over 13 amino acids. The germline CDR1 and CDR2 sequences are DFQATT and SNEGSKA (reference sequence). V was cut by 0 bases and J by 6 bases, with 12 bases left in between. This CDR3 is CSAREVPIGEQYF. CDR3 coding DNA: TGCAGTGCTAGAGAGGTACCCATCGGCGAGCAGTACTTC.

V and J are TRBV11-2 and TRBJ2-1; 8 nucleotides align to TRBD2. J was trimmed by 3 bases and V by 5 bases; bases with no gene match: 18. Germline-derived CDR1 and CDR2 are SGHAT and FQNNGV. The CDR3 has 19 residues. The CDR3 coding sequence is TGTGCCAGCAGCCCCCCCCTTGGTAGCGGGACCATGGTCTACAATGAGCAGTTCTTC. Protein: CASSPPLGSGTMVYNEQFF.

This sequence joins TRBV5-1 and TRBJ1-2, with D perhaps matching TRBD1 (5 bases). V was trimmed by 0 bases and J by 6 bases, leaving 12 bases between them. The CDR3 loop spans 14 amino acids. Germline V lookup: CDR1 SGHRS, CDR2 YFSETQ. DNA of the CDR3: TGCGCCAGCAGCTTGGTGTCTAGCAGGGATGGCTACACCTTC. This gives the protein CASSLVSSRDGYTF. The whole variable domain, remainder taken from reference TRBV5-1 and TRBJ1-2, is KAGVTQTPRYLIKTRGQQVTLSCSPISGHRSVSWYQQTPGQGLQFLFEYFSETQRNKGNFPGRFSGRQFSNSRSEMNVSTLELGDSALYLCASSLVSSRDGYTFGSGTRLTVV.

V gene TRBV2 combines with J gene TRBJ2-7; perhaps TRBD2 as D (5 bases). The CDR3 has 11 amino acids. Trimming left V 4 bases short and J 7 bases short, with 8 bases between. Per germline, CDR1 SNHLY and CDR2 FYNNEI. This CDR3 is CASSAWEEQYF. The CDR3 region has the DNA TGTGCCAGCAGTGCGTGGGAGGAGCAGTACTTC.

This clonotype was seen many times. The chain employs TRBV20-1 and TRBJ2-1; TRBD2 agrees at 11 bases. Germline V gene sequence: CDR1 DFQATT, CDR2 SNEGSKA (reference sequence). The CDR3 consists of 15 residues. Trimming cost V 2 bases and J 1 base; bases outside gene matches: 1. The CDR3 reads CSARLAGGSYNEQFF. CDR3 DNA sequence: TGCAGTGCTAGACTAGCGGGGGGATCCTACAATGAGCAGTTCTTC.

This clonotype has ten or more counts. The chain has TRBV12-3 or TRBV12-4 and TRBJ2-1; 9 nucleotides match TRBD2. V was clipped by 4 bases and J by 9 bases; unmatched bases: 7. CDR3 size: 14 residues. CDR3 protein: CASSWASGILEQFF. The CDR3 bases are TGTGCCAGCAGTTGGGCTAGCGGGATTCTTGAGCAGTTCTTC.

The CDR3 region is CAWEDARATAYGYTF. CDR3 nucleotide sequence: TGTGCCTGGGAAGACGCCAGGGCCACGGCCTATGGCTACACCTTC. This chain connects TRBV30 to TRBJ1-2, with D tentatively TRBD1 (5 bases). The V end lost 5 bases, the J end lost 4 bases, and 20 bases lay between the germline ends. Germline V gene lookup returns CDR1 GTSNPN and CDR2 SVGIG (reference sequence). The CDR3 spans 15 residues.

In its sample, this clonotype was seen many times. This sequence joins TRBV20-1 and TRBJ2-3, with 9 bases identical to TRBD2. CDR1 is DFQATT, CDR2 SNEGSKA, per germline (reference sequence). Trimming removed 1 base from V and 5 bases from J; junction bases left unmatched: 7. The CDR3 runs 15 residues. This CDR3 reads CSARVEAGGLDTQYF. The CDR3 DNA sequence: TGCAGTGCTAGAGTTGAAGCGGGAGGTTTAGATACGCAGTATTTT.

CDR3 bases: TGTGCCAGCAGCCAAGGACTAGACAAAAACATTCAGTACTTC. Amino acid sequence: CASSQGLDKNIQYF. This sequence joins TRBV7-2 and TRBJ2-4, with 7 bases that match TRBD2. This CDR3 comprises 14 residues. The germline V gene has CDR1 SGHTA and CDR2 FQGNSA. V gave up 5 bases and J gave up 3 bases; unmatched junction bases: 4.

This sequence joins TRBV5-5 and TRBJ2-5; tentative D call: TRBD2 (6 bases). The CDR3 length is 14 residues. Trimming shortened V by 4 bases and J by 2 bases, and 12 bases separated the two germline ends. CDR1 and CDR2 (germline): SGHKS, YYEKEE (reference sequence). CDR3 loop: CASSLTSLQETQYF. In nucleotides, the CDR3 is TGTGCCAGCAGCCTTACTAGCCTACAAGAGACCCAGTACTTC.

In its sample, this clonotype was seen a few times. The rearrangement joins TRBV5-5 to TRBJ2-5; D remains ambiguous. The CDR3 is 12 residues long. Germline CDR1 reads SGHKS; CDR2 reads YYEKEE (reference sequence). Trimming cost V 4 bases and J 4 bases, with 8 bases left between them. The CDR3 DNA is TGTGCCAGCAGCCCTGTGGTAGAGACCCAGTACTTC. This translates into CASSPVVETQYF.

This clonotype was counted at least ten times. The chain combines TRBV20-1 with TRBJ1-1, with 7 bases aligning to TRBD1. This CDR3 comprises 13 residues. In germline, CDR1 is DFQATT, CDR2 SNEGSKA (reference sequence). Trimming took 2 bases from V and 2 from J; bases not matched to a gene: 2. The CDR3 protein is CSARRDRNTEAFF. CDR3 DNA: TGCAGTGCTAGACGGGACAGAAACACTGAAGCTTTCTTT.

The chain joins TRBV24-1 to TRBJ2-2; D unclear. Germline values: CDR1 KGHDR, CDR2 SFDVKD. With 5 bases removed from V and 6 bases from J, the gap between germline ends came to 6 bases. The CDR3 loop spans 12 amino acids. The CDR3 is CATSATAGELFF. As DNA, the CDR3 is TGTGCCACCAGTGCCACAGCCGGGGAGCTGTTTTTT.

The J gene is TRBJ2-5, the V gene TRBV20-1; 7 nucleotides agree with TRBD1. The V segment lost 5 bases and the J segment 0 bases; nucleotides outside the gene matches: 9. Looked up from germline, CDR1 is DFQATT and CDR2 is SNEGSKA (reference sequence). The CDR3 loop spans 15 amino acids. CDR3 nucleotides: TGCAGTGCTTCCCTGGCTGGACAGGACCAAGAGACCCAGTACTTC. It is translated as CSASLAGQDQETQYF.

In nucleotides, the CDR3 is TGTGCCAGCAGCTTAGGGGAGGCGGGAGGTATGGATACGCAGTATTTT. As protein: CASSLGEAGGMDTQYF. J is TRBJ2-3 and V is TRBV7-2; 8 bases line up with TRBD2. This CDR3 region has 16 residues. Germline V lookup: CDR1 SGHTA, CDR2 FQGNSA. Trimming cost V 1 base and J 6 bases; bases outside gene matches: 9.

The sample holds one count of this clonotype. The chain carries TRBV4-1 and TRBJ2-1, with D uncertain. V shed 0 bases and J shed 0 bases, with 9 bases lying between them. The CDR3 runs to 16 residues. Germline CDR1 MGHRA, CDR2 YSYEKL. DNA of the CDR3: TGCGCCAGCAGCCAAGATATCGGTCGCTCCTACAATGAGCAGTTCTTC. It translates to CASSQDIGRSYNEQFF.

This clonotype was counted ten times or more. CDR3 coding DNA: TGCAGTGCTAGAGATGATTACGGCTACACCTTC. Its protein product is CSARDDYGYTF. This chain joins TRBV20-1 and TRBJ1-2, with D unclear. The CDR3 covers 11 residues. Germline V gene sequence: CDR1 DFQATT, CDR2 SNEGSKA (reference sequence). V lost 0 bases and J 8 bases, leaving 7 bases between the germline ends.

The CDR3, as DNA: TGTGCCAGCAGTTCCGGGACCGACTGTGGCTACACCTTC. It translates to CASSSGTDCGYTF. The chain combines TRBV28 with TRBJ1-2; TRBD1 might be the D (5 bases). CDR1 and CDR2 from the germline V gene are MDHEN and SYDVKM. This CDR3 has 13 residues. The V gene lost 4 bases and the J gene lost 7 bases, with 13 bases spanning the gap.

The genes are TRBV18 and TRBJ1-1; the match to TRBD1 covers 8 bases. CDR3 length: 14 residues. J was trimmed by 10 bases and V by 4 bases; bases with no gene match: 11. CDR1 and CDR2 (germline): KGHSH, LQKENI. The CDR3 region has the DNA TGTGCCAGCTCACAGAACGGGGACAGGAACGGAGCTTTCTTT. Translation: CASSQNGDRNGAFF.

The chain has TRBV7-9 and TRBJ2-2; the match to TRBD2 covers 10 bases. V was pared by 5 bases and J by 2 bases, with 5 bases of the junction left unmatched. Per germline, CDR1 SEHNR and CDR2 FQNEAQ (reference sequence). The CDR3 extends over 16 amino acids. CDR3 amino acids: CASSDGLAENTGELFF. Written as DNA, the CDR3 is TGTGCCAGCAGCGACGGACTAGCGGAAAACACCGGGGAGCTGTTTTTT.